Below are 4 T cell receptor beta chains sequenced from a single sample in a study of cytomegalovirus exposure and HLA in healthy donors (TCRdb year 2017). Libraries came from the immunoSEQ multiplex PCR assay. TCRdb took over this immuneACCESS table, retaining in-frame rearrangements with V and J assigned. Such tables are incomplete; in checked studies, under half of the missing clones stem from an unresolved V gene, and the remainder is unexplained. The sample table holds over 130,000 clones, of which about 88% were seen once. The ten biggest clones cover 7.5% to 9% of the sample. Sequences were obtained from PBMCs. The receptors originated from a man between 18 and 35 years old in good health and CMV-seropositive.

The chain combines TRBV7-9 with TRBJ1-1; no definite D call. Germline-derived CDR1 and CDR2 are SEHNR and FQNEAQ (reference sequence). The CDR3 length is 15 residues. Trimming took off 1 base at V and 3 bases at J, with 12 bases between the two ends. The CDR3: CASSLESLRDTEAFF. CDR3 bases: TGTGCCAGCAGCTTAGAATCCCTTCGGGACACTGAAGCTTTCTTT.

The chain couples TRBV28 to TRBJ2-7; D is ambiguous. Trimming cost V 7 bases and J 3 bases, with 10 bases left between them. Germline V lookup: CDR1 MDHEN, CDR2 SYDVKM. The CDR3 is made up of 12 amino acids. The CDR3 region has the DNA TGTGCCAGCATTTCGGCTAGCTACGAGCAGTACTTC. This translates into CASISASYEQYF.

The chain couples TRBV11-2 to TRBJ2-3; the match to TRBD2 covers 9 bases. CDR3 length: 15 residues. J gave up 3 bases and V 2 bases, and 3 bases lay outside the gene matches. CDR1 and CDR2 (germline): SGHAT, FQNNGV. CDR3 coding DNA: TGTGCCAGCAGCTTAAGGCTAGCGGGGACAGATACGCAGTATTTT. Protein product: CASSLRLAGTDTQYF.

This clone came up once. The rearrangement links TRBV5-6 to TRBJ1-5; a possible D gene is TRBD1 (5 bases). The CDR3 extends over 16 amino acids. Per germline, CDR1 SGHDT and CDR2 YYEEEE. V was trimmed by 1 base and J by 1 base, leaving 12 bases between them. CDR3 nucleotide sequence: TGTGCCAGCAGCTTGCAGGGTATCAGGAGCAATCAGCCCCAGCATTTT. This translates into CASSLQGIRSNQPQHF. The full variable domain, its missing parts supplied by reference TRBV5-6 and TRBJ1-5, is DAGVTQSPTHLIKTRGQQVTLRCSPKSGHDTVSWYQQALGQGPQFIFQYYEEEERQRGNFPDRFSGHQFPNYSSELNVNALLLGDSALYLCASSLQGIRSNQPQHFGDGTRLSIL.